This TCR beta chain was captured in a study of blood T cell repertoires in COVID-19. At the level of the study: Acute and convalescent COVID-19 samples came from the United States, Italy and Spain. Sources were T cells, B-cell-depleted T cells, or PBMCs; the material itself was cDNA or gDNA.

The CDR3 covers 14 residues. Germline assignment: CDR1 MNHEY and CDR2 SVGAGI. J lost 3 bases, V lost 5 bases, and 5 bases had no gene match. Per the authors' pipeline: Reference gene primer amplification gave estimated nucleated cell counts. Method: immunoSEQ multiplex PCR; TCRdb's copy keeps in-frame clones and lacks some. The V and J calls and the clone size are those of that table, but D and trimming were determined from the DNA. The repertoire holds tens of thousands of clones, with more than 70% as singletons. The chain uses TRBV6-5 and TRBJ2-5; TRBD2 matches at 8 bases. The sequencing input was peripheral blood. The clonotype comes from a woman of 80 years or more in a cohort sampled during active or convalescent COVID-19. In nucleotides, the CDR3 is TGTGCCAGCAGTCGACCGGGACTAGAAGAGACCCAGTACTTC. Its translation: CASSRPGLEETQYF.